This TCR beta chain came from a study of shared clonotypes between healthy human individuals. Measured with immunoSEQ multiplex PCR; TCRdb has only the in-frame clones, and not every one. The sample has about 490,000 clones; approximately 84% are singletons. This CDR3 has 14 amino acids. V gave up 4 bases and J gave up 8 bases; unmatched junction bases: 8. The germline V gene encodes CDR1 SGHRS and CDR2 YFSETQ. This clone was seen a few times. The specimen was PBMCs. V usage is TRBV5-1 and J usage is TRBJ1-4, with 7 nucleotides matching TRBD1. The receptor comes from a woman between 35 and 50 years old in good health. Some clones in this sample may be carry-over from other donors' samples. CDR3 coding DNA: TGCGCCAGCAGCCCGCAGGGGGATCGGGAAAAACTGTTTTTT. This sequence encodes CASSPQGDREKLFF.